Below are 3 T cell receptor beta chains sequenced from a single sample in a study of early T cells in non-severe SARS-CoV-2 infection. From the 5' RACE reads, TCRdb called clonotypes with MiXCR, one entry per CDR3 protein. The sample has some 82,000 distinct CDR3 sequences, roughly 12% seen once; the top ten hold about 2.7%. The source material was whole blood. The source of these receptors is an adult who was a healthcare worker with PCR-confirmed SARS-CoV-2 infection or an uninfected control (not recorded which).

This clonotype appeared many times. V is TRBV7-9 and J is TRBJ1-4; D ambiguous. With 4 bases removed from V and 3 bases from J, the gap between germline ends came to 12 bases. This CDR3 contains 15 residues. Germline V CDR1 and CDR2: SEHNR, FQNEAQ (reference sequence). The CDR3, as DNA: TGTGCCAGCAGCTGGAGACAACGGTCTAATGAAAAACTGTTTTTT. This sequence encodes CASSWRQRSNEKLFF.

This rearrangement joins TRBV10-3 to TRBJ2-5; D ambiguous. Germline lookup yields CDR1 ENHRY and CDR2 SYGVKD. The CDR3 runs 13 residues. The V and J ends lost 2 bases and 2 bases respectively, with 6 bases between them. CDR3 region: CAISEGRQETQYF. As DNA, the CDR3 is TGTGCCATCAGTGAGGGCAGACAAGAGACCCAGTACTTC.

This clonotype was found a few times. This chain connects TRBV19 to TRBJ2-5; D possibly corresponds to TRBD2 (6 bases). The CDR3 contains 11 residues. CDR1 and CDR2 (germline): LNHDA, SQIVND (reference sequence). The CDR3 loop is CVSRGQETQYF. The CDR3 DNA is TGTGTCAGCCGGGGGCAAGAGACCCAGTACTTC. Full variable domain (outside the CDR3, taken from reference TRBV19 and TRBJ2-5): DGGITQSPKYLFRKEGQNVTLSCEQNLNHDAMYWYRQDPGQGLRLIYYSQIVNDFQKGDIAEGYSVSREKKESFPLTVTSAQKNPTAFYLCVSRGQETQYFGPGTRLLVL.